Sequencing of this T cell receptor (beta chain) was carried out in a study of T-cell reconstitution after alpha-beta-depleted transplantation in children. V was cut by 4 bases and J by 7 bases, with 17 bases left in between. The CDR3 is 14 amino acids. Germline V lookup: CDR1 SGHRS, CDR2 YFSETQ. Using unique molecular identifiers, the investigators prepared the TCRbeta library. MiXCR, applied by TCRdb to the PCR reads, yields one record per CDR3 protein. The table includes 250,000 to 350,000 distinct CDR3 sequences, approximately 9.8% detected once. The sequenced sample was PBMCs from the stem cell graft donor, obtained from the stem cell graft. The clonotype originates from a human donor who donated a stem cell graft to a child with SCID. This chain links TRBV5-1 with TRBJ1-1; D is unclear. The CDR3 DNA follows: TGCGCCAGCAGCACTGGGAGGGCTCAAGGTGAAGCTTTCTTT. It is translated as CASSTGRAQGEAFF. Variable domain in full (rest from reference TRBV5-1 and TRBJ1-1): KAGVTQTPRYLIKTRGQQVTLSCSPISGHRSVSWYQQTPGQGLQFLFEYFSETQRNKGNFPGRFSGRQFSNSRSEMNVSTLELGDSALYLCASSTGRAQGEAFFGQGTRLTVV.